The 12 T cell receptor beta chains reported below all come from one sample, sequenced in a study of cytomegalovirus exposure and HLA in healthy donors. The PCR contained 60 Vbeta and 13 Jbeta primers. Assay: immunoSEQ multiplex PCR; the TCRdb copy retains only in-frame clones and omits some. Of about 250,000 clones in the sample, about 75% were seen once. Sequencing used PBMCs. Every receptor here comes from a female donor in good health and CMV-seronegative.

The chain has TRBV19 and TRBJ1-1, with 7 bases matching TRBD1. CDR3 length equals 14 residues. From germline, CDR1 is LNHDA and CDR2 SQIVND (reference sequence). V shed 6 bases and J 3 bases; nucleotides not matched to a gene: 7. Here the CDR3 DNA reads TGTGCCAGTAGCGTCAGGGGGGCATACACTGAAGCTTTCTTT. Translation gives CASSVRGAYTEAFF.

V is TRBV7-2 and J is TRBJ2-1; D is perhaps TRBD2 (6 bases). Between the trimmed V and J ends, which lost 1 base and 5 bases, there was a span of 15 bases. The CDR3 contains 16 residues. CDR1 is SGHTA, CDR2 FQGNSA, per germline. The CDR3 is CASSLDLGLFDNEQFF. In nucleotides, the CDR3 is TGTGCCAGCAGCTTAGACCTCGGACTATTCGACAATGAGCAGTTCTTC.

The gene calls are TRBV2 and TRBJ1-5; 7 bases are shared with TRBD1. V trimming: 5 bases; J trimming: 3 bases; junction bases outside the gene matches: 4. Germline assignment: CDR1 SNHLY and CDR2 FYNNEI. CDR3 length: 14 residues. The CDR3 loop reads CASSPGTDNQPQHF. The DNA of the CDR3 is TGTGCCAGCAGTCCCGGGACAGACAATCAGCCCCAGCATTTT.

Concerning this clone itself: Other DNA sequences within the sample encode an identical CDR3. The genes are TRBV18 and TRBJ1-1; TRBD1 matches 9 bases. Per the germline V gene, CDR1 is KGHSH and CDR2 is LQKENI. The CDR3 covers 15 residues. V dropped 6 bases and J dropped 1; count of bases not matched to a gene: 6. The CDR3 sequence: CASSLGQGSNTEAFF. CDR3 DNA sequence: TGTGCCAGCTCCCTAGGACAGGGGTCGAACACTGAAGCTTTCTTT.

This clone was counted a few times. The chain links TRBV9 to TRBJ2-3; 10 positions agree with TRBD2. The length of the CDR3 is 16 residues. Trimming cost V 4 bases and J 0 bases; bases outside gene matches: 5. Germline CDR1 and CDR2: SGDLS and YYNGEE. CDR3 DNA: TGTGCCAGCAGCACTAGGACTAGCGGTAGCACAGATACGCAGTATTTT. As protein: CASSTRTSGSTDTQYF.

The count of this clone is one. The rearrangement joins TRBV5-4 to TRBJ2-3; no clear D gene. V was cut by 4 bases and J by 0 bases, with 12 bases left in between. The CDR3 consists of 15 residues. The germline CDR1 and CDR2 sequences are SGHNT and YYREEE (reference sequence). Here the CDR3 reads CASSGVQRSTDTQYF. The CDR3 DNA sequence: TGTGCCAGCAGCGGAGTGCAGAGGAGCACAGATACGCAGTATTTT. The variable domain in full, completed from reference TRBV5-4 and TRBJ2-3, reads ETGVTQSPTHLIKTRGQQVTLRCSSQSGHNTVSWYQQALGQGPQFIFQYYREEENGRGNFPPRFSGLQFPNYSSELNVNALELDDSALYLCASSGVQRSTDTQYFGPGTRLTVL.

The chain carries TRBV28 and TRBJ1-3; 9 bases map to TRBD1. The length of the CDR3 is 13 residues. The germline V gene has CDR1 MDHEN and CDR2 SYDVKM. The V and J ends lost 8 bases and 2 bases, in that order; junction bases with no gene match: 1. The CDR3 bases are TGTGCCAGCCGGACAGGGGCTGGAAACACCATATATTTT. This codes for CASRTGAGNTIYF.

The V gene is TRBV15, the J gene TRBJ1-2; D perhaps matches TRBD1 (5 bases). Trimming pared 0 bases from V and 6 bases from J, leaving 14 bases between. The germline gives CDR1 LNHNV, CDR2 YYDKDF (reference sequence). CDR3 size: 15 residues. This chain's CDR3 is CATSRDRQWGNGYTF. The CDR3 DNA is TGTGCCACCAGCAGAGACCGACAGTGGGGAAATGGCTACACCTTC.

This chain joins TRBV5-6 and TRBJ2-7; TRBD1 is a possible D gene (5 bases). Germline lookup yields CDR1 SGHDT and CDR2 YYEEEE. The CDR3 runs 14 residues. Trimming stripped 2 bases from V and 5 bases from J, with 14 bases between. The DNA of the CDR3 is TGTGCCAGCAGCTTCAGGGATGTAATGGACGAGCAGTACTTC. Translating it yields CASSFRDVMDEQYF. The full variable domain, in which reference TRBV5-6 and TRBJ2-7 provide the parts outside the CDR3, is DAGVTQSPTHLIKTRGQQVTLRCSPKSGHDTVSWYQQALGQGPQFIFQYYEEEERQRGNFPDRFSGHQFPNYSSELNVNALLLGDSALYLCASSFRDVMDEQYFGPGTRLTVT.

This chain uses TRBV18 with TRBJ2-3; 10 bases match TRBD2. Germline V gene lookup returns CDR1 KGHSH and CDR2 LQKENI. The J segment lost 1 base and the V segment lost 4 bases, leaving 2 bases of the junction unmatched. CDR3 length equals 15 residues. The CDR3 DNA follows: TGTGCCAGCTCACACGGGACTAGCGGCACAGATACGCAGTATTTT. Translated, it gives CASSHGTSGTDTQYF.

The rearrangement joins TRBV6-1 to TRBJ2-2; TRBD1 might be the D (5 bases). The CDR3 contains 14 residues. V was clipped by 2 bases and J by 2 bases, with 6 bases between them. Germline V gene sequence: CDR1 MNHNS, CDR2 SASEGT. The CDR3 spells CASSERGNTGELFF. DNA for the CDR3: TGTGCCAGCAGTGAAAGGGGAAACACCGGGGAGCTGTTTTTT.

The chain employs TRBV29-1 and TRBJ2-3; TRBD2 aligns across 11 bases. Losses at the gene ends were 0 bases for V and 5 bases for J; bases not matched to a gene: 13. The CDR3 runs 18 residues. CDR1 is SQVTM, CDR2 ANQGSEA, per germline. CDR3 sequence reads: CSVEDRGLAGGRRDTQYF. CDR3 bases: TGCAGCGTTGAAGATCGGGGGCTAGCGGGAGGTAGAAGAGATACGCAGTATTTT.